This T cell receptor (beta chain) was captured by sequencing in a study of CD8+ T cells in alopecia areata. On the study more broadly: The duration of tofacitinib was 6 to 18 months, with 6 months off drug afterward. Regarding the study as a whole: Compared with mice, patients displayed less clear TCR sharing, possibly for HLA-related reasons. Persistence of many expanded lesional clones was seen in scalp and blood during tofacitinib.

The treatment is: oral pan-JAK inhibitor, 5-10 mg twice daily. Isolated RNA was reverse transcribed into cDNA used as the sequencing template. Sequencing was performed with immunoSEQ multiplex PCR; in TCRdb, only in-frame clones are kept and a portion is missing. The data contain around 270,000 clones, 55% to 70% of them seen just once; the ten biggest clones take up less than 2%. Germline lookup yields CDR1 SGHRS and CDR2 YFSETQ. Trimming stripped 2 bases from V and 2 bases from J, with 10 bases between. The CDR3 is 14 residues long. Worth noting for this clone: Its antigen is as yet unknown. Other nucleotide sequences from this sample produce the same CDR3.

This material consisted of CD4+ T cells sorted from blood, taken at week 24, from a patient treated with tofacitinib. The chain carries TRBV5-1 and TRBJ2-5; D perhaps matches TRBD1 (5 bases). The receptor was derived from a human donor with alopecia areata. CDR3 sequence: CASSLDRGQETQYF. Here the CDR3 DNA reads TGCGCCAGCAGCTTAGACAGAGGACAAGAGACCCAGTACTTC.